The 2 T cell receptor beta chains below all came from one sample that was sequenced in a study of T-cell memory formation after mild COVID-19. One entry per CDR3 protein, called by TCRdb with MiXCR from the 5' RACE reads. The sample carries around 27,000 distinct CDR3 sequences, roughly 7% recorded once. Sequenced material: PBMCs or a T cell subset sorted from them (not recorded which). These receptors were collected from an adult woman who had mild COVID-19 (a few samples of this study predate the infection). Cell type and time point are not known.

This clonotype appeared many times. The chain combines TRBV7-9 with TRBJ2-1; 8 nucleotides line up with TRBD2. Germline CDR1 is SEHNR and CDR2 is FQNEAQ (reference sequence). The length of the CDR3 is 16 residues. Trimming cost V 0 bases and J 8 bases; bases outside gene matches: 9. The CDR3 is CASSLATWREVDEQFF. The CDR3 region has the DNA TGTGCCAGCAGCTTAGCGACTTGGCGGGAGGTCGATGAGCAGTTCTTC. Filled out from reference TRBV7-9 and TRBJ2-1, the complete variable domain reads DTGVSQNPRHKITKRGQNVTFRCDPISEHNRLYWYRQTLGQGPEFLTYFQNEAQLEKSRLLSDRFSAERPKGSFSTLEIQRTEQGDSAMYLCASSLATWREVDEQFFGPGTRLTVL.

This clonotype was seen ten or more times. This rearrangement joins TRBV10-3 to TRBJ1-2; 7 bases are shared with TRBD1. CDR1 is ENHRY, CDR2 SYGVKD, per germline. The V gene end was trimmed by 6 bases and the J gene end by 0 bases; junction bases not matched to a gene: 7. The CDR3 sequence is 15 residues long. Written as DNA, the CDR3 is TGTGCCATCAGCGGGGGGGACAGCGCTAACTATGGCTACACCTTC. This gives the protein CAISGGDSANYGYTF.